Below are 27 T cell receptor beta chains sequenced from a single sample in a study of cytomegalovirus exposure and HLA in healthy donors. In the PCR, 60 Vbeta and 13 Jbeta primers were used. TCRdb keeps only in-frame clones here, not all; method: immunoSEQ multiplex PCR. The sample yields 150,000 to 200,000 clones, around 72% seen once. What was sequenced was PBMCs. The receptors derive from a female donor in good health and CMV-seronegative.

This clone was observed once. V usage is TRBV27 and J usage is TRBJ2-5; no definite D call. The germline CDR1 and CDR2 sequences are MNHEY and SMNVEV (reference sequence). The germline V and J ends were trimmed by 0 bases and 9 bases, with 11 bases remaining between them. The CDR3 spans 13 residues. The CDR3 nucleotides are TGTGCCAGCAGTTTATCCCACTCTGTGTCCCAGTACTTC. Residues: CASSLSHSVSQYF.

The genes are TRBV6-1 and TRBJ1-1, with TRBD1 as a possible D gene (6 bases). From germline, CDR1 is MNHNS and CDR2 SASEGT. This CDR3 has 14 residues. Trimming stripped 6 bases from V and 1 base from J, with 12 bases between. CDR3 region: CASREQTGNTEAFF. The CDR3 DNA follows: TGTGCCAGCAGGGAACAGACAGGGAACACTGAAGCTTTCTTT.

V usage is TRBV19 and J usage is TRBJ1-5, with unresolved D. Trimming pared 5 bases from V and 5 bases from J, leaving 7 bases between. Germline values: CDR1 LNHDA, CDR2 SQIVND (reference sequence). The CDR3 has 12 amino acids. As DNA, the CDR3 is TGTGCCAGTAGTCGTACAGATCAGCCCCAGCATTTT. Amino acids: CASSRTDQPQHF. Using reference TRBV19 and TRBJ1-5 for the parts outside the CDR3, the full variable domain is DGGITQSPKYLFRKEGQNVTLSCEQNLNHDAMYWYRQDPGQGLRLIYYSQIVNDFQKGDIAEGYSVSREKKESFPLTVTSAQKNPTAFYLCASSRTDQPQHFGDGTRLSIL.

This clone was detected a few times. The rearrangement joins TRBV6-4 to TRBJ2-2; D is undetermined. The germline V gene has CDR1 MRHNA and CDR2 SNTAGT. This CDR3 has 15 residues. Trimming shortened V by 3 bases and J by 5 bases, and 13 bases separated the two germline ends. The chain's CDR3 is CASSEASLETGELFF. CDR3 nucleotides: TGTGCCAGCAGTGAAGCGTCCCTTGAAACCGGGGAGCTGTTTTTT.

The chain employs TRBV9 and TRBJ2-5, with 10 bases aligning to TRBD1. V dropped 3 bases and J dropped 5; count of bases not matched to a gene: 7. CDR1 and CDR2 from the germline V gene are SGDLS and YYNGEE. This CDR3 has 15 amino acids. In DNA, the CDR3 is TGTGCCAGCAGCGCTCGGACAGGGGGTCAGGAGACCCAGTACTTC. Protein: CASSARTGGQETQYF.

The chain combines TRBV11-3 with TRBJ2-2; D gene uncertain. The CDR3 is made up of 13 amino acids. Germline V gives CDR1 SGHNT, CDR2 YENEEA. The ends were cut back, 0 bases at V and 7 bases at J, with 6 bases in the middle. The CDR3 here is CASSLDQYGELFF. DNA for the CDR3: TGTGCCAGCAGCTTAGATCAGTACGGGGAGCTGTTTTTT. Drawing the rest from reference TRBV11-3 and TRBJ2-2, the complete variable domain is EAGVVQSPRYKIIEKKQPVAFWCNPISGHNTLYWYLQNLGQGPELLIRYENEEAVDDSQLPKDRFSAERLKGVDSTLKIQPAELGDSAVYLCASSLDQYGELFFGEGSRLTVL.

The V and J genes are TRBV6-5 and TRBJ1-6, with D possibly matching TRBD1 (5 bases). Trimming left V 0 bases short and J 6 bases short, with 12 bases between. There are 16 residues in the CDR3. Germline V gives CDR1 MNHEY, CDR2 SVGAGI. CDR3 nucleotide sequence: TGTGCCAGCAGTTACTCGCGAACAGGTCCTAATTCACCCCTCCACTTT. It encodes CASSYSRTGPNSPLHF.

This clone appeared a single time. The junction does not match germline at one end; this may be a read error. The chain is built from TRBV6-5 and TRBJ2-3; D is perhaps TRBD1 (5 bases). CDR3 length: 13 amino acids. Germline V gene data show CDR1 as MNHEY and CDR2 as SVGAGI. CDR3 DNA sequence: TGTGCCAGCACCAAGACGGACACAAATACGCAGTATTTT. Its protein product is CASTKTDTNTQYF.

This clone occurred a few times. V usage is TRBV30 and J usage is TRBJ2-5; D is perhaps TRBD1 (5 bases). The V end was cut by 4 bases, the J end by 5 bases, with 8 bases between. The germline V gene encodes CDR1 GTSNPN and CDR2 SVGIG (reference sequence). The CDR3 is made up of 11 amino acids. CDR3 in amino acids: CAWTGWETQYF. CDR3 nucleotides: TGTGCCTGGACAGGGTGGGAGACCCAGTACTTC. The complete variable domain, with remaining parts taken from reference TRBV30 and TRBJ2-5, reads SQTIHQWPATLVQPVGSPLSLECTVEGTSNPNLYWYRQAAGRGLQLLFYSVGIGQISSEVPQNLSASRPQDRQFILSSKKLLLSDSGFYLCAWTGWETQYFGPGTRLLVL.

The chain uses TRBV27 and TRBJ2-1; the match to TRBD2 covers 10 bases. The CDR3 has 14 residues. With V trimmed by 6 bases and J by 9 bases, 8 bases remained unmatched. From germline, CDR1 is MNHEY and CDR2 SMNVEV (reference sequence). The CDR3 region has the DNA TGTGCCAGCAGCCCAAGTAGCGGGAGGTCTGAGCAGTTCTTC. This codes for CASSPSSGRSEQFF.

This clone was recorded a few times. V usage is TRBV11-2 and J usage is TRBJ1-2; D remains unclear. This CDR3 contains 14 residues. The germline V gene encodes CDR1 SGHAT and CDR2 FQNNGV. V shed 3 bases and J shed 4 bases, with 12 bases lying between them. CDR3 sequence reads: CASSFSEGFYGYTF. The CDR3 nucleotides read TGTGCCAGCAGCTTCTCGGAGGGTTTCTATGGCTACACCTTC.

The chain is built from TRBV10-1 and TRBJ1-2, with a weak D call TRBD1 (6 bases). The V end was cut by 10 bases, the J end by 2 bases, with 14 bases between. The CDR3 has 13 amino acids. Per the germline V gene, CDR1 is WNHNN and CDR2 is SYGVQD (reference sequence). CDR3 protein: CATGGGGNYGYTF. Written as DNA, the CDR3 is TGCGCCACGGGAGGGGGGGGCAACTATGGCTACACCTTC.

This clone was seen only a few times. This chain links TRBV5-4 with TRBJ1-1; perhaps TRBD1 as D (5 bases). Germline V gene data show CDR1 as SGHNT and CDR2 as YYREEE (reference sequence). With 4 bases removed from V and 4 bases from J, the gap between germline ends came to 17 bases. The length of the CDR3 is 15 residues. The CDR3 DNA reads TGTGCCAGCAGCCCCCGACAGATTGGGTTCACTGAAGCTTTCTTT. Translating gives CASSPRQIGFTEAFF.

This rearrangement joins TRBV29-1 to TRBJ1-2; D might be TRBD1 (6 bases). Germline-derived CDR1 and CDR2 are SQVTM and ANQGSEA. The length of the CDR3 is 11 residues. Trimming stripped 4 bases from V and 6 bases from J, with 9 bases between. CDR3 in DNA: TGCAGCGTTGCAGGGGTGGATGGCTACACCTTC. It translates to CSVAGVDGYTF.

This chain joins TRBV7-2 and TRBJ2-2, with 7 nucleotides matching TRBD1. After removal of 3 bases from V and 6 bases from J, the junction contained 1 base not matched to a gene. The CDR3 extends over 13 amino acids. Looked up from germline, CDR1 is SGHTA and CDR2 is FQGNSA. CDR3 nucleotide sequence: TGTGCCAGCAGCTTCACAGGGGCCGGGGAGCTGTTTTTT. This sequence encodes CASSFTGAGELFF.

The chain combines TRBV7-2 with TRBJ1-2; D unresolved. Germline V gene data show CDR1 as SGHTA and CDR2 as FQGNSA. V shed 1 base and J shed 3 bases, with 6 bases lying between them. The CDR3 spans 13 residues. The CDR3 DNA reads as TGTGCCAGCAGCTTAGGCCAGGACTATGGCTACACCTTC. Protein: CASSLGQDYGYTF.

This chain uses TRBV15 with TRBJ2-3; a possible D gene is TRBD2 (5 bases). The CDR3 covers 16 residues. Trimming stripped 5 bases from V and 0 bases from J, with 15 bases between. CDR1 is LNHNV, CDR2 YYDKDF, per germline (reference sequence). The CDR3 loop reads CATSSPLALSTDTQYF. CDR3 nucleotides: TGTGCCACCAGCTCTCCCCTAGCACTAAGCACAGATACGCAGTATTTT.

A note on this clone: Other DNA sequences in the sample encode the same CDR3. The gene calls are TRBV30 and TRBJ1-5, with TRBD1 identical over 7 bases. This CDR3 is 13 amino acids long. Germline V CDR1 and CDR2: GTSNPN, SVGIG (reference sequence). V was pared by 2 bases and J by 5 bases, with 3 bases of the junction left unmatched. CDR3 amino acids: CAWSRDRDQPQHF. CDR3 nucleotides: TGTGCCTGGAGTCGGGACAGAGATCAGCCCCAGCATTTT.

J is TRBJ1-6 and V is TRBV27; D gene ambiguous. Germline lookup yields CDR1 MNHEY and CDR2 SMNVEV (reference sequence). Trimming shortened V by 2 bases and J by 7 bases, and 9 bases separated the two germline ends. This CDR3 contains 14 residues. CDR3 loop: CASSLQASNSPLHF. CDR3 DNA: TGTGCCAGCAGTTTACAGGCCTCGAATTCACCCCTCCACTTT.

The CDR3, as DNA: TGTGCCAGTAGTCCAGGCGGGGGCGGGAATTCCTATGAGCAGTTCTTC. This gives the protein CASSPGGGGNSYEQFF. The chain recombines TRBV19 with TRBJ2-1; a weak D match, TRBD2 (7 bases). In germline, CDR1 is LNHDA, CDR2 SQIVND (reference sequence). The CDR3 spans 16 residues. With 5 bases removed from V and 8 bases from J, the gap between germline ends came to 22 bases.

V usage is TRBV13 and J usage is TRBJ1-1; D uncertain. The CDR3 runs to 16 residues. Germline assignment: CDR1 PRHDT and CDR2 FYEKMQ (reference sequence). Trimming left V 2 bases short and J 4 bases short, with 17 bases between. In DNA form, the CDR3 reads TGTGCCAGCAGCTTAAGGCCAATAGCAAAGACCACTGAAGCTTTCTTT. Protein sequence: CASSLRPIAKTTEAFF.

In DNA, the CDR3 is TGTGCCAGCAACTCCTATAACAGGGCGGGCTATGGCTACACCTTC. It specifies CASNSYNRAGYGYTF. The rearrangement uses TRBV7-2 and TRBJ1-2; D may be TRBD1 (6 bases). V was cut by 7 bases and J by 4 bases, with 19 bases left in between. The length of the CDR3 is 15 residues. The germline CDR1 and CDR2 sequences are SGHTA and FQGNSA.

V gene TRBV5-6 combines with J gene TRBJ2-7, with 9 bases identical to TRBD1. This CDR3 has 13 residues. CDR1 and CDR2 (germline): SGHDT, YYEEEE. With 4 bases clipped from V and 5 bases from J, the junction kept 4 bases outside the gene matches. The CDR3 region is CASSPGQGNEQYF. The CDR3 DNA reads TGTGCCAGCAGCCCCGGACAGGGGAACGAGCAGTACTTC.

This clone was detected only a few times. The chain combines TRBV18 with TRBJ1-5; 8 bases match TRBD1. The germline gives CDR1 KGHSH, CDR2 LQKENI. The V segment lost 2 bases and the J segment 7 bases; nucleotides outside the gene matches: 7. The CDR3 has 15 amino acids. The chain's CDR3 is CASSPGQGAWQPQHF. The CDR3 DNA follows: TGTGCCAGCTCACCAGGGCAGGGGGCTTGGCAGCCCCAGCATTTT.

This sequence joins TRBV9 and TRBJ2-7; weak D call: TRBD1 (6 bases). The ends were cut back, 3 bases at V and 6 bases at J, with 16 bases in the middle. Germline CDR1 reads SGDLS; CDR2 reads YYNGEE. This CDR3 has 14 residues. The CDR3 bases are TGTGCCAGCAGCGCCACAGGGAGACCTAGCGAGCAGTACTTC. The encoded protein is CASSATGRPSEQYF.

The gene calls are TRBV28 and TRBJ2-1, with 8 bases that match TRBD2. Germline CDR1 MDHEN, CDR2 SYDVKM. The ends lost 7 bases at V and 10 bases at J; junction bases unmatched: 18. This CDR3 spans 16 amino acids. In DNA form, the CDR3 reads TGTGCCAGCACCCCCCGTGGCGGGAGGAGATGGGGAGAGCAGTTCTTC. It translates to CASTPRGGRRWGEQFF. Full variable domain (rest looked up from reference TRBV28 and TRBJ2-1): DVKVTQSSRYLVKRTGEKVFLECVQDMDHENMFWYRQDPGLGLRLIYFSYDVKMKEKGDIPEGYSVSREKKERFSLILESASTNQTSMYLCASTPRGGRRWGEQFFGPGTRLTVL.

The V gene is TRBV28, the J gene TRBJ2-3; perhaps TRBD2 as D (5 bases). The CDR3 loop spans 12 amino acids. In germline, CDR1 is MDHEN, CDR2 SYDVKM. With 6 bases removed from V and 7 bases from J, the gap between germline ends came to 11 bases. The CDR3 loop is CASRSGFYTQYF. In nucleotides, the CDR3 is TGTGCCAGCAGATCGGGATTCTATACGCAGTATTTT.